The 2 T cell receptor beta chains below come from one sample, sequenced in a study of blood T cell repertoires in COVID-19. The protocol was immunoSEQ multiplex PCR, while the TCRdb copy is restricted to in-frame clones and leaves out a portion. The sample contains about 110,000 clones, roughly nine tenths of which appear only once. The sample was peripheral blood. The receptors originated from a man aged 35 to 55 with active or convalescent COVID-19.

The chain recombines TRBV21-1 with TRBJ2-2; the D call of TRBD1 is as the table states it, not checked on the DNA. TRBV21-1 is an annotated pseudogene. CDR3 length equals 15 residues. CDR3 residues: CASRPGHPNTGELFF. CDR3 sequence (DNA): TGTGCCAGCAGGCCGGGACACCCGAACACCGGGGAGCTGTTTTTT.

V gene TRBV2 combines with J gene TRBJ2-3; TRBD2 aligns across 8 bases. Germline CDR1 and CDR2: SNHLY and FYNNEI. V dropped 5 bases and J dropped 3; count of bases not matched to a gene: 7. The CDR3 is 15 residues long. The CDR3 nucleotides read TGTGCCAGCAGTCTCAGCGGGAGAGGGACAGATACGCAGTATTTT. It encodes CASSLSGRGTDTQYF.